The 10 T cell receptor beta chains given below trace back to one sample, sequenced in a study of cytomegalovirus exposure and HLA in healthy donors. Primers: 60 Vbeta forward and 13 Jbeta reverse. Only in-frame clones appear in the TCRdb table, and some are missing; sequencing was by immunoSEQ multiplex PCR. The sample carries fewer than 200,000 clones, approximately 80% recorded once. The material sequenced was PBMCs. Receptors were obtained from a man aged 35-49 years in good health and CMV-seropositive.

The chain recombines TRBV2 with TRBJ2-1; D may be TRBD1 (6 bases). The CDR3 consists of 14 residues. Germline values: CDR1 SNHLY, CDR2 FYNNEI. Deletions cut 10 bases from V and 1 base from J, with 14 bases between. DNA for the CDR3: TGTGCCACACTACAGGGTCTTTCCTACAATGAGCAGTTCTTC. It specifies CATLQGLSYNEQFF. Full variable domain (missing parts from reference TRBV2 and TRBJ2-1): EPEVTQTPSHQVTQMGQEVILRCVPISNHLYFYWYRQILGQKVEFLVSFYNNEISEKSEIFDDQFSVERPDGSNFTLKIRSTKLEDSAMYFCATLQGLSYNEQFFGPGTRLTVL.

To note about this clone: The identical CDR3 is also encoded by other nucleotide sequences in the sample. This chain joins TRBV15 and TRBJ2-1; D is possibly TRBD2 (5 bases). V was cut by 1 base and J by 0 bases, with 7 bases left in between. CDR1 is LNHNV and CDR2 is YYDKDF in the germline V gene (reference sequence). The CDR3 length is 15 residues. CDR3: CATSRAAGSYNEQFF. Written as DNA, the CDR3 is TGTGCCACCAGCAGAGCGGCGGGCTCCTACAATGAGCAGTTCTTC.

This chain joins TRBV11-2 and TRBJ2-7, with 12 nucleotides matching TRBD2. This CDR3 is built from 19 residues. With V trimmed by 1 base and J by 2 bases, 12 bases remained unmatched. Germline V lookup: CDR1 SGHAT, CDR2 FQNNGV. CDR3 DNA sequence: TGTGCCAGCAGCTTAGGAACTCTAGCGGGAGGGACCAGCACCTACGAGCAGTACTTC. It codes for CASSLGTLAGGTSTYEQYF.

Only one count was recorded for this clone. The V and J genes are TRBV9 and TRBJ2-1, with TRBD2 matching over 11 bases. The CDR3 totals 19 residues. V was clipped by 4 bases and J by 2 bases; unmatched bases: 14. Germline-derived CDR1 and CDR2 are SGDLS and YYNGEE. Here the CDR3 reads CASSTTGTSGMGAYNEQFF. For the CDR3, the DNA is TGTGCCAGCAGCACGACCGGGACTAGCGGCATGGGGGCCTACAATGAGCAGTTCTTC.

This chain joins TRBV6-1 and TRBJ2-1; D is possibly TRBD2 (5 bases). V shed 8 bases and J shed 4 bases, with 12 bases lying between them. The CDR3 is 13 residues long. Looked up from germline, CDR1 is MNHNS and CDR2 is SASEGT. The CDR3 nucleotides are TGTGCCAGCGGTTATGGGAGTTACAATGAGCAGTTCTTC. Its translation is CASGYGSYNEQFF.

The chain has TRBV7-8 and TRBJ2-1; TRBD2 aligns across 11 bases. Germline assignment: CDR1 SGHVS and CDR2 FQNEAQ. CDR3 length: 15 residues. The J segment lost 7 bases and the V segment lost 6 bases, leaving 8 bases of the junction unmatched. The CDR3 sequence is CASRAGLAVGNEQFF. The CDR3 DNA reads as TGTGCCAGCAGAGCGGGACTAGCGGTAGGAAATGAGCAGTTCTTC.

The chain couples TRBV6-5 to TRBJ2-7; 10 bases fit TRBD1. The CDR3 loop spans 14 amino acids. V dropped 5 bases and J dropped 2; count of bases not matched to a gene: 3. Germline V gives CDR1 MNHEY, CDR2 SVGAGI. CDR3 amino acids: CASSRTGGTYEQYF. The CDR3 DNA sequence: TGTGCCAGCAGTCGGACAGGGGGGACCTACGAGCAGTACTTC.

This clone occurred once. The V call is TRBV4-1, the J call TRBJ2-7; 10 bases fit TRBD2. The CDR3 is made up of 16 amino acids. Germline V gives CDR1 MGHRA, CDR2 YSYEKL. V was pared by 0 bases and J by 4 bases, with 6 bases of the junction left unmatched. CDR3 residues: CASSQEPSGSSYEQYF. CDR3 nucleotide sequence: TGCGCCAGCAGCCAAGAACCTAGCGGGAGCTCATACGAGCAGTACTTC.

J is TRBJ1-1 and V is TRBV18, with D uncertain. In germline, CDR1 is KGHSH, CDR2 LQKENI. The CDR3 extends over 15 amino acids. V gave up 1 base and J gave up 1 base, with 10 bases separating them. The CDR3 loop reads CASSPLHGENTEAFF. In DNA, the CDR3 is TGTGCCAGCTCACCACTCCACGGGGAGAACACTGAAGCTTTCTTT.

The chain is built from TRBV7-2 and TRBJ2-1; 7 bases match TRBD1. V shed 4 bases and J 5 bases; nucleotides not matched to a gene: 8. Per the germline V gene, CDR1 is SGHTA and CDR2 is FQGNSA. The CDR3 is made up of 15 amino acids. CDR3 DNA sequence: TGTGCCAGCAGCTCAGGGACAGTAGGTCACAATGAGCAGTTCTTC. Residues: CASSSGTVGHNEQFF.